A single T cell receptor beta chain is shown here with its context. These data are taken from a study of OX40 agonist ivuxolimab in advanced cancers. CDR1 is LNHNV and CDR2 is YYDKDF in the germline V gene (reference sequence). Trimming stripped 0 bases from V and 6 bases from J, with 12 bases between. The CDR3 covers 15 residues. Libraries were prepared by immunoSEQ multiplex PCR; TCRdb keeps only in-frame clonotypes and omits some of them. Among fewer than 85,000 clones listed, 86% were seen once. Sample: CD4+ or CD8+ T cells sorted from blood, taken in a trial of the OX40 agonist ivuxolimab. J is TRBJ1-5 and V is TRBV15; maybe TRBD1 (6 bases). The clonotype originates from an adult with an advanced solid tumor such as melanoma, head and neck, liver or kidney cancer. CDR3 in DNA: TGTGCCACCAGCAGAGACTGGGGGCGAGGTCAGCCCCAGCATTTT. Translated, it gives CATSRDWGRGQPQHF.